The 16 T cell receptor beta chains listed next were all sequenced from one sample in a study of blood T cell repertoires in COVID-19. The repertoire was sequenced with immunoSEQ multiplex PCR; TCRdb's copy has only in-frame clones and lacks some. Here the sample spans about 31,000 clones, 88% being singletons. What was sequenced was peripheral blood. These receptors all come from a man in his 60s with COVID-19, enrolled during active disease.

The rearrangement uses TRBV5-4 and TRBJ2-2, with D possibly matching TRBD1 (6 bases). Germline CDR1 and CDR2: SGHNT and YYREEE (reference sequence). The CDR3 runs to 16 residues. The V end was cut by 4 bases, the J end by 5 bases, with 18 bases between. CDR3 amino acids: CASSLGGQGITGELFF. The DNA for the CDR3 is TGTGCCAGCAGCCTTGGGGGCCAGGGAATAACCGGGGAGCTGTTTTTT. Based on the CDR3 plus reference TRBV5-4 and TRBJ2-2, the full variable domain is ETGVTQSPTHLIKTRGQQVTLRCSSQSGHNTVSWYQQALGQGPQFIFQYYREEENGRGNFPPRFSGLQFPNYSSELNVNALELDDSALYLCASSLGGQGITGELFFGEGSRLTVL.

The chain employs TRBV18 and TRBJ1-6; 8 bases line up with TRBD1. Germline V gives CDR1 KGHSH, CDR2 LQKENI. There are 13 residues in the CDR3. The J segment lost 10 bases and the V segment lost 6 bases, leaving 5 bases of the junction unmatched. This CDR3 is CASSPGQGSPLHF. In nucleotides, the CDR3 is TGTGCCAGCTCCCCAGGACAGGGATCACCCCTCCACTTT.

The V call is TRBV10-1, the J call TRBJ2-2; tentative D call: TRBD1 (6 bases). V gave up 6 bases and J gave up 1 base, with 12 bases separating them. Germline V gene data show CDR1 as WNHNN and CDR2 as SYGVQD (reference sequence). This CDR3 has 15 amino acids. The chain's CDR3 is CASSPGHLNTGELFF. Here the CDR3 DNA reads TGCGCCAGCAGCCCGGGACACTTGAACACCGGGGAGCTGTTTTTT.

This rearrangement joins TRBV6-5 to TRBJ1-2; D might be TRBD1 (5 bases). Per the germline V gene, CDR1 is MNHEY and CDR2 is SVGAGI. V was trimmed by 4 bases and J by 4 bases, leaving 13 bases between them. The CDR3 runs 14 residues. CDR3 sequence (DNA): TGTGCCAGCAGTTTCCGACAGAAAAGCTATGGCTACACCTTC. Its protein product is CASSFRQKSYGYTF.

This chain joins TRBV30 and TRBJ1-1, with unresolved D. The ends were cut back, 2 bases at V and 2 bases at J, with 6 bases in the middle. This CDR3 spans 12 amino acids. The V gene's germline CDR1 is GTSNPN and CDR2 SVGIG (reference sequence). The CDR3 region has the DNA TGTGCCTGGAGTTATAGAAACACTGAAGCTTTCTTT. Amino acids: CAWSYRNTEAFF.

This chain uses TRBV10-3 with TRBJ2-3; maybe TRBD1 (8 bases). CDR3 size: 15 residues. V lost 5 bases to trimming and J lost 4 bases, with 16 bases between them. Per the germline V gene, CDR1 is ENHRY and CDR2 is SYGVKD. CDR3 loop: CAISQGAGVPDTQYF. DNA of the CDR3: TGTGCCATCAGTCAGGGGGCGGGAGTTCCAGATACGCAGTATTTT.

This clone occurred once. CDR3 region: CASSQDVLALNTEAFF. The CDR3 bases are TGCGCCAGCAGCCAAGATGTTTTAGCCCTTAACACTGAAGCTTTCTTT. This chain connects TRBV4-1 to TRBJ1-1; the D is unclear. Looked up from germline, CDR1 is MGHRA and CDR2 is YSYEKL. Trimming pared 0 bases from V and 2 bases from J, leaving 13 bases between. The CDR3 length is 16 residues.

The chain employs TRBV30 and TRBJ2-3; D tentatively reads TRBD1 or TRBD2 (6 bases each). The CDR3 spans 12 residues. Germline assignment: CDR1 GTSNPN and CDR2 SVGIG (reference sequence). The V and J ends lost 8 bases and 3 bases respectively, with 12 bases between them. The chain's CDR3 is CARGRMTDTQYF. In DNA form, the CDR3 reads TGTGCCCGGGGGCGAATGACAGATACGCAGTATTTT. Filled out from reference TRBV30 and TRBJ2-3, the complete variable domain reads SQTIHQWPATLVQPVGSPLSLECTVEGTSNPNLYWYRQAAGRGLQLLFYSVGIGQISSEVPQNLSASRPQDRQFILSSKKLLLSDSGFYLCARGRMTDTQYFGPGTRLTVL.

V usage is TRBV5-4 and J usage is TRBJ1-2, with D possibly matching TRBD1 (6 bases). Looked up from germline, CDR1 is SGHNT and CDR2 is YYREEE (reference sequence). The CDR3 is 11 amino acids. V was cut by 4 bases and J by 8 bases, with 9 bases left in between. This CDR3 is CASSGGRGYTF. Here the CDR3 DNA reads TGTGCCAGCAGCGGGGGCAGGGGCTACACCTTC.

The chain has TRBV6-6 and TRBJ1-1, with a tentative D call TRBD1 (5 bases). The germline CDR1 and CDR2 sequences are MNHNY and SVGAGI (reference sequence). The CDR3 spans 14 residues. V shed 4 bases and J shed 1 base, with 10 bases lying between them. The CDR3 sequence is CASSLRTGNTEAFF. The CDR3 DNA sequence: TGTGCCAGCAGTTTACGTACAGGGAACACTGAAGCTTTCTTT.

This chain links TRBV7-2 with TRBJ1-5; TRBD1 might be the D (6 bases). Germline V CDR1 and CDR2: SGHTA, FQGNSA. The V gene lost 2 bases and the J gene lost 3 bases, with 11 bases spanning the gap. The CDR3 contains 15 residues. CDR3 loop: CASSLSGGANQPQHF. The CDR3 DNA sequence: TGTGCCAGCAGCTTATCCGGGGGGGCCAATCAGCCCCAGCATTTT.

This chain links TRBV4-1 with TRBJ1-5; perhaps TRBD1 as D (6 bases). V lost 2 bases to trimming and J lost 1 base, with 9 bases between them. The CDR3 contains 15 residues. Germline V gene data show CDR1 as MGHRA and CDR2 as YSYEKL. The CDR3 is CASSQQGRSNQPQHF. CDR3 nucleotide sequence: TGCGCCAGCAGCCAACAGGGGAGAAGCAATCAGCCCCAGCATTTT.

This chain links TRBV9 with TRBJ2-1; the match to TRBD1 covers 9 bases. The CDR3 contains 15 residues. The ends lost 3 bases at V and 8 bases at J; junction bases unmatched: 9. The V gene's germline CDR1 is SGDLS and CDR2 YYNGEE. The CDR3 is CASSAGQGSSDEQFF. The CDR3 DNA follows: TGTGCCAGCAGCGCGGGACAGGGAAGTAGTGATGAGCAGTTCTTC.

This chain links TRBV10-2 with TRBJ2-5; tentative D call: TRBD1 (7 bases). V was trimmed by 0 bases and J by 5 bases, leaving 13 bases between them. CDR1 is WSHSY and CDR2 is SAAADI in the germline V gene. The CDR3 has 15 residues. The CDR3: CASSESGGGGETQYF. DNA for the CDR3: TGCGCCAGCAGTGAGTCAGGAGGGGGCGGGGAGACCCAGTACTTC.

This sequence joins TRBV6-4 and TRBJ1-1, with 12 bases matching TRBD1. Germline CDR1 and CDR2: MRHNA and SNTAGT. This CDR3 is 16 amino acids long. Germline trimming cut 7 bases from V and 2 bases from J; bases unmatched to any gene: 8. DNA of the CDR3: TGTGCCAGCATCCGGGACAGGGGGCAATCAAACACTGAAGCTTTCTTT. Its translation is CASIRDRGQSNTEAFF.

The J gene is TRBJ2-3, the V gene TRBV10-3; 10 positions match TRBD1. The V gene end was trimmed by 2 bases and the J gene end by 2 bases; junction bases not matched to a gene: 1. This CDR3 is 15 amino acids long. The germline V gene encodes CDR1 ENHRY and CDR2 SYGVKD. DNA for the CDR3: TGTGCCATCAGTGAGAGACAGGGGGCCACAGATACGCAGTATTTT. It yields the protein CAISERQGATDTQYF.